Presented here are 16 T cell receptor beta chains from one specimen sequenced in a study of T cell repertoires in cytomegalovirus infection. From the reads, TCRdb called clonotypes with MiXCR, one entry per CDR3 protein. Counted here are a few hundred thousand distinct CDR3 sequences, over 35% occurring once; the ten biggest clones make up about 46%. No antigens are known for them. The source was cultured PBMCs, collected from culture after CMV antigen stimulation. All receptors derive from a human donor in good health (CMV status not recorded). Some clones in this sample may be carry-over from other donors' samples.

This chain links TRBV12-3 or TRBV12-4 with TRBJ2-6; D might be TRBD1 or TRBD2, each matching 5 bases. V was cut by 7 bases and J by 0 bases, with 10 bases left in between. This CDR3 region has 15 residues. CDR3 nucleotide sequence: TGTGCCAGCAATAGGGACGGCTCTGGGGCCAACGTCCTGACTTTC. Translating gives CASNRDGSGANVLTF.

This sequence joins TRBV7-9 and TRBJ2-2; 7 bases match TRBD1. V gave up 6 bases and J gave up 1 base; unmatched junction bases: 5. Per germline, CDR1 SEHNR and CDR2 FQNEAQ (reference sequence). The CDR3 extends over 15 amino acids. CDR3 in amino acids: CASRPDRENTGELFF. Written as DNA, the CDR3 is TGTGCCAGCAGACCAGACAGGGAGAACACCGGGGAGCTGTTTTTT.

The chain has TRBV5-4 and TRBJ2-5; 8 nucleotides align to TRBD1. The CDR3 has 14 residues. Trimming took 4 bases from V and 5 from J; bases not matched to a gene: 7. Germline CDR1 and CDR2: SGHNT and YYREEE (reference sequence). The CDR3 nucleotides are TGTGCCAGCAGCGTCCGGGACAGGACGGAGACCCAGTACTTC. Translating it yields CASSVRDRTETQYF.

The chain uses TRBV12-5 and TRBJ2-1; 8 bases align to TRBD2. J was trimmed by 4 bases and V by 0 bases; bases with no gene match: 11. Germline V lookup: CDR1 LGHNT, CDR2 FRNRAP. The CDR3 covers 18 residues. The CDR3 reads CASGLVLGGRKGYNEQFF. The CDR3 DNA follows: TGTGCTAGTGGTTTGGTACTCGGCGGGAGGAAGGGATACAATGAGCAGTTCTTC.

This clonotype was seen only a few times. The rearrangement links TRBV7-6 to TRBJ1-1; 9 bases are shared with TRBD1. The CDR3 length is 14 residues. The germline CDR1 and CDR2 sequences are SGHVS and FNYEAQ. With V trimmed by 5 bases and J by 1 base, 2 bases remained unmatched. CDR3 residues: CASSKDRGNTEAFF. The CDR3 nucleotides read TGTGCCAGCAGCAAGGACAGGGGGAACACTGAAGCTTTCTTT.

The chain combines TRBV5-1 with TRBJ2-3; TRBD2 aligns across 13 bases. V dropped 4 bases and J dropped 6; count of bases not matched to a gene: 8. The CDR3 sequence is 16 residues long. Germline lookup yields CDR1 SGHRS and CDR2 YFSETQ. CDR3 sequence: CASSRGLAGELDTQYF. CDR3 sequence (DNA): TGCGCCAGCAGCCGAGGACTAGCGGGAGAGTTGGATACGCAGTATTTT.

The J gene is TRBJ1-1, the V gene TRBV7-2; possible D gene TRBD1, 6 bases. The V gene's germline CDR1 is SGHTA and CDR2 FQGNSA. V was clipped by 2 bases and J by 8 bases, with 15 bases between them. There are 14 residues in the CDR3. The CDR3 sequence: CASSLRGGAGEAFF. Here the CDR3 DNA reads TGTGCCAGCAGCTTAAGGGGGGGCGCAGGGGAAGCTTTCTTT.

As to this clonotype: It may be a read error: a sequence one base away is much more abundant. The rearrangement joins TRBV7-2 to TRBJ1-2, with D maybe TRBD1 (6 bases). This CDR3 region has 15 residues. V was cut by 7 bases and J by 6 bases, with 21 bases left in between. Germline lookup yields CDR1 SGHTA and CDR2 FQGNSA. The DNA for the CDR3 is TGTGCCAGCACCAAAACCTGGACAGTTAAGAATGGCTACACCTTC. Translation: CASTKTWTVKNGYTF.

The V call is TRBV10-3, the J call TRBJ2-7; tentative D call: TRBD1 (6 bases). This CDR3 spans 15 amino acids. Per germline, CDR1 ENHRY and CDR2 SYGVKD. Between the trimmed V and J ends, which lost 3 bases and 0 bases, there was a span of 12 bases. CDR3 loop: CAISDRQETSYEQYF. CDR3 bases: TGTGCCATCAGTGATCGACAGGAGACCTCCTACGAGCAGTACTTC.

This clonotype was picked up a small number of times. This rearrangement joins TRBV7-8 to TRBJ1-1; 7 bases map to TRBD1. The CDR3 length is 13 residues. From germline, CDR1 is SGHVS and CDR2 FQNEAQ. J was trimmed by 8 bases and V by 7 bases; bases with no gene match: 10. The CDR3 spells CASILGTDREAFF. Written as DNA, the CDR3 is TGTGCCAGCATCCTCGGGACGGACAGGGAAGCTTTCTTT.

This clonotype has a handful of counts. The chain is built from TRBV10-3 and TRBJ2-3; D gene ambiguous. The germline V gene has CDR1 ENHRY and CDR2 SYGVKD. Deletions cut 2 bases from V and 5 bases from J, with 5 bases between. The CDR3 covers 12 residues. CDR3 amino acids: CAISEGQDTQYF. CDR3 DNA: TGTGCCATCAGTGAGGGTCAAGATACGCAGTATTTT.

The rearrangement links TRBV12-3 or TRBV12-4 to TRBJ1-1, with D uncertain. The V gene lost 3 bases and the J gene lost 7 bases, with 15 bases spanning the gap. CDR3 length: 14 amino acids. The CDR3 bases are TGTGCCAGCAGTTTTGTGGGGTACGGTATTGAAGCTTTCTTT. Protein product: CASSFVGYGIEAFF.

This chain uses TRBV28 with TRBJ2-2; D is uncertain. V shed 2 bases and J shed 3 bases, with 10 bases lying between them. Germline CDR1 and CDR2: MDHEN and SYDVKM. CDR3 size: 15 residues. CDR3 coding DNA: TGTGCCAGCAGTTTACTGATCATCGACACCGGGGAGCTGTTTTTT. It encodes CASSLLIIDTGELFF.

The chain joins TRBV6-5 to TRBJ2-1; weak D call: TRBD2 (6 bases). Germline V CDR1 and CDR2: MNHEY, SVGAGI. Deletions cut 6 bases from V and 0 bases from J, with 18 bases between. The CDR3 totals 17 residues. For the CDR3, the DNA is TGTGCCAGCAGACGGGACTCCAGGCCCCTCTCCTACAATGAGCAGTTCTTC. Translation: CASRRDSRPLSYNEQFF.

The chain uses TRBV6-6 and TRBJ2-1, with D possibly being TRBD1 (5 bases). Deletions cut 1 base from V and 0 bases from J, with 10 bases between. CDR1 MNHNY and CDR2 SVGAGI come from the germline V gene (reference sequence). The CDR3 extends over 16 amino acids. The CDR3 here is CASSYWGSHSYNEQFF. In nucleotides, the CDR3 is TGTGCCAGCAGTTACTGGGGCAGCCACTCCTACAATGAGCAGTTCTTC.

J is TRBJ2-5 and V is TRBV28, with 9 bases that match TRBD2. Per germline, CDR1 MDHEN and CDR2 SYDVKM. The CDR3 totals 16 residues. With V trimmed by 4 bases and J by 5 bases, 11 bases remained unmatched. The CDR3 bases are TGTGCCAGCAGTTCTCCCCTCCTTAGCGGGAGTGAGACCCAGTACTTC. It translates to CASSSPLLSGSETQYF. Based on the CDR3 plus reference TRBV28 and TRBJ2-5, the full variable domain is DVKVTQSSRYLVKRTGEKVFLECVQDMDHENMFWYRQDPGLGLRLIYFSYDVKMKEKGDIPEGYSVSREKKERFSLILESASTNQTSMYLCASSSPLLSGSETQYFGPGTRLLVL.